This T cell receptor beta chain was retrieved from a study of blood T cell repertoires in COVID-19. As for the study in general: There were acute and convalescent COVID-19 samples, and they came from the United States, Italy and Spain. Sample material is recorded as cDNA or gDNA derived from T cells, B-cell-depleted T cells, or PBMCs.

This clone has just a few counts. In the study's own analysis: Estimated nucleated cell counts came from reference gene primer amplification. Profiling relied on immunoSEQ multiplex PCR, and the TCRdb table lists in-frame clones only, not all of them. The D gene and trimming were derived from the DNA, and the V and J assignments and clone size from that table. The table lists under 150,000 clones, around 85% of them singletons. This sequence was found in a human donor in a cohort sampled during active COVID-19. Sample: peripheral blood.

The CDR3 is CASQGIAYEQYF. The DNA of the CDR3 is TGTGCCAGTCAGGGGATCGCCTACGAGCAGTACTTC. The gene calls are TRBV7-2 and TRBJ2-7, with D perhaps matching TRBD1 (6 bases). The germline CDR1 and CDR2 sequences are SGHTA and FQGNSA. The CDR3 is made up of 12 amino acids. With 9 bases removed from V and 2 bases from J, the gap between germline ends came to 11 bases.